These T cell receptor beta chains were read from a single sample in a study of blood T cell repertoires in COVID-19. Clones were sequenced by immunoSEQ multiplex PCR, and TCRdb holds only the in-frame ones, with some missing. The repertoire consists of 130,000 to 150,000 clones, with approximately 80% occurring once and the leading ten covering approximately 38%. The sequenced material came from peripheral blood. The receptors come from a human donor in a cohort sampled during active COVID-19. Each CDR3 is given with its conserved first and last residue. D genes are given only for firm matches. The size entry is marked missing in some rows and otherwise reads once, few, many or a size class.

v_call	j_call	clone_size	d_call	cdr3_nt	cdr3_aa
TRBV19	TRBJ2-5	NA	TRBD2	TGTGCCAGTAGTACTCCAGCGGGGGGCCTCCGAGGGACCCAGTACTTC	CASSTPAGGLRGTQYF
TRBV28	TRBJ2-2	NA	NA	TGTGCCAGCAGTTTATGGACAGCTATGAATCCCGGGGAGCTGTTTTTT	CASSLWTAMNPGELFF
TRBV6-2/TRBV6-3	TRBJ2-5	NA	TRBD2	TGTGCCAGCAGTTACCGACGGGGGGGAGGGGAGACCCAGTACTTC	CASSYRRGGGETQYF
TRBV15	TRBJ2-1	NA	TRBD2	TGTGCCACCAGCAAAAAGGCTCTCGGGGGGAACTACAATGAGCAGTTCTTC	CATSKKALGGNYNEQFF
TRBV5-1	TRBJ2-2	NA	NA	TGCGCCAGCTGGGCCCTGACAGGAAACACCGGGGAGCTGTTTTTT	CASWALTGNTGELFF
TRBV11-2	TRBJ1-3	NA	NA	TGTGCCAGCAGCTACGGAGGTAACTCTGGAAACACCATATATTTT	CASSYGGNSGNTIYF
TRBV6-4	TRBJ2-3	NA	NA	TGTGCCAGCAGTGTTTCGGGGGAACGGGCAGATACGCAGTATTTT	CASSVSGERADTQYF
TRBV7-2	TRBJ2-5	NA	NA	TGTGCCAGCAGCCGGGGGGCAGGGACCGAAGAGACCCAGTACTTC	CASSRGAGTEETQYF
TRBV7-9	TRBJ1-2	NA	NA	TGTGCCAGCAGCCCCGCGGGGATTAACTATGGCTACACCTTC	CASSPAGINYGYTF
TRBV7-2	TRBJ2-1	NA	NA	TGTGCCAGCAGCCTGGGAAGCGGACGCTACAATGAGCAGTTCTTC	CASSLGSGRYNEQFF
TRBV15	TRBJ1-4	NA	NA	TGTGCCACCAGCAGGACTTCGGGCAGGGGTAATGAAAAACTGTTTTTT	CATSRTSGRGNEKLFF
TRBV27	TRBJ1-2	NA	TRBD1	TGTGCCAGCAGTTTCCGTGGGACAGGGTATGGCTACACCTTC	CASSFRGTGYGYTF
TRBV7-3	TRBJ2-1	NA	NA	TGTGCCAGCAGCTTAACCCGGGGTGGCGGGGGCCCTTACAATGAGCAGTTCTTC	CASSLTRGGGGPYNEQFF
TRBV7-2	TRBJ1-2	NA	TRBD1	TGTGCCAGCAGTTTAGCCCGGGGACAGGGGACTGACTACACCTTC	CASSLARGQGTDYTF
TRBV27	TRBJ1-2	few	TRBD1	TGTGCCAGCAGTCCCGGGACAGGGGATCATCATGGCTACACCTTC	CASSPGTGDHHGYTF
TRBV7-2	TRBJ2-7	NA	NA	TGTGCCAGCAGCTTAGGCCCGGGTCGTCGGTCCTACGAGCAGTACTTC	CASSLGPGRRSYEQYF
TRBV18	TRBJ2-2	NA	TRBD2	TGTGCCAGCTCACCCAGACTAGCGACGACGAACACCGGGGAGCTGTTTTTT	CASSPRLATTNTGELFF
TRBV19	TRBJ2-1	few	TRBD2	TGTGCCAGTAGTCCCGGGACTAGCCCTGTGGATGAGCAGTTCTTC	CASSPGTSPVDEQFF
TRBV14	TRBJ2-5	NA	NA	TGTGCCAGCAGCCAAGACCCTTTTAAAGATCTGGGCAGGGCTGAATTCCAAGAGACCCAGTACTTC	CASSQDPFKDLGRAEFQETQYF
TRBV7-9	TRBJ1-1	NA	TRBD1	TGTGCCAGCTTAACAGGGGGCGTAGGAACTGAAGCTTTCTTT	CASLTGGVGTEAFF